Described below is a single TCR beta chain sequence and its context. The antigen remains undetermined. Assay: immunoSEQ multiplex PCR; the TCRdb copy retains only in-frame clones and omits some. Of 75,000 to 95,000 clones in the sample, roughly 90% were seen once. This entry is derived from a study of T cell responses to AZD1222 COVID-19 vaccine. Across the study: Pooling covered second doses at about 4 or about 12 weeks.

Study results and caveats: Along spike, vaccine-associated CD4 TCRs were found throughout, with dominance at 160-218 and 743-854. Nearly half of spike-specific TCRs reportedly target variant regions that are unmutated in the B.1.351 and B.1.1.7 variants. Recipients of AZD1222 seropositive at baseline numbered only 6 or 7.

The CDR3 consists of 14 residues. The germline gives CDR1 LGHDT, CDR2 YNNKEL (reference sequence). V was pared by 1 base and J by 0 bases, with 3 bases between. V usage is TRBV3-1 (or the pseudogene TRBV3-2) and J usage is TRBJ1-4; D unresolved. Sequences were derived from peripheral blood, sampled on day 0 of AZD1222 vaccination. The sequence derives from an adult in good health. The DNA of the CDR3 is TGTGCCAGCAGCCAAGTTGCAACTAATGAAAAACTGTTTTTT. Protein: CASSQVATNEKLFF.